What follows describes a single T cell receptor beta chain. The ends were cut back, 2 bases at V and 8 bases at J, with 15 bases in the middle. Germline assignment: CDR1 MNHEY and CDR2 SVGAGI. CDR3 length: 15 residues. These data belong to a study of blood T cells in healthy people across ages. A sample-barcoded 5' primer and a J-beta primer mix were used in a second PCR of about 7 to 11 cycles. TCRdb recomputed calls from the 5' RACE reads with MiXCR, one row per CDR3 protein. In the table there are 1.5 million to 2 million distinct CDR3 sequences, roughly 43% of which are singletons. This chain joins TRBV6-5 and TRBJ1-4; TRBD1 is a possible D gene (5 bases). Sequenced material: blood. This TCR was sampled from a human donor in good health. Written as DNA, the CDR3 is TGTGCCAGCAGTTACCTTCGCCGCGGGGGAGAAAAACTGTTTTTT. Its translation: CASSYLRRGGEKLFF.